The T cell receptor beta chain under discussion was sequenced for a study of response to subunit inactivated influenza vaccine. TCRdb re-called the RT-PCR reads with MiXCR, one entry per CDR3 protein. The sample has some 640,000 distinct CDR3 sequences, approximately 15% seen once. The sample holds many counts of this clonotype. Its antigen is currently unknown. Study results and caveats: It was the authors' suggestion that each seasonal influenza vaccination recruits few new T cells.

This TCR was recovered from a man aged 50 to 60 who received an inactivated influenza vaccine. Here the sequenced sample was PBMCs from blood, taken less than 15 days before vaccination.

CDR3 nucleotide sequence: TGCGCCAGCAGTCCACAAGGCAGCTACACAGATACGCAGTATTTT. Translating gives CASSPQGSYTDTQYF. V and J are TRBV5-1 and TRBJ2-3; no clear D. Germline CDR1 is SGHRS and CDR2 is YFSETQ. V lost 5 bases and J 2 bases, leaving 15 bases between the germline ends. The CDR3 consists of 15 residues.